This T cell receptor (beta chain) is from a study of spatial heterogeneity in lung cancer. Study results and limitations: Counts that tracked tumor mutation counts were those of expanded intratumoral alpha and beta TCRs.

Time point here: sample taken at primary tumor resection. Tumor, nontumor lung or frozen PBMC supplied whole RNA, sequenced without sorting. In its sample, this clonotype is large. The antigen remains undetermined. V gave up 5 bases and J gave up 6 bases; unmatched junction bases: 16. The CDR3 loop spans 17 amino acids. Germline-derived CDR1 and CDR2 are MNHEY and SVGEGT. TCRdb fed the 5' RACE reads into MiXCR, producing one record per CDR3 protein. The sample includes 1,600 or so distinct CDR3 sequences, about 13% seen only once; the top ten take around 40%. The rearrangement uses TRBV6-2 or TRBV6-3 and TRBJ1-5; TRBD1 aligns across 7 bases. The specimen comprised lung tumor tissue, sampled at surgery. This TCR came from a male donor with early-stage non-small cell lung cancer. The CDR3 DNA sequence: TGTGCCAGCAGTGCCTTGAGGGGCAGGGGGTTCGGTCAGCCCCAGCATTTT. This codes for CASSALRGRGFGQPQHF.